Described below is a single T cell receptor beta chain sequence and its context. The sample belongs to a study of blood T cell repertoires in COVID-19. Study-level information: The analysed material was cDNA or gDNA that came from T cells, B-cell-depleted T cells, or PBMCs.

Data came from immunoSEQ multiplex PCR; TCRdb stores just in-frame clones and leaves some out. Of approximately 94,000 clones in the sample, about 83% were seen once. The CDR3 sequence is 12 residues long. Germline assignment: CDR1 SGHTA and CDR2 FQGNSA. The V and J ends lost 5 bases and 11 bases respectively, with 10 bases between them. The specimen sequenced was peripheral blood. This TCR derives from a human donor in a cohort sampled during active COVID-19. V and J are TRBV7-2 and TRBJ1-6, with D tentatively TRBD1 (5 bases). For the CDR3, the DNA is TGTGCCAGCAGCCAGTGGGGGGCACCCCTCCACTTT. Encoded protein: CASSQWGAPLHF.